The sequence of this T cell receptor (beta chain) was determined in a study of blood T cell repertoires in COVID-19. Study at large: The United States, Italy and Spain supplied acute and convalescent COVID-19 samples.

In the source study's methods: Reference gene primer amplification gave estimated nucleated cell counts. The data were produced by immunoSEQ multiplex PCR, yet TCRdb's version contains in-frame clones alone and is incomplete. From that table come the V and J calls and clone size; the DNA was used to work out D and trimming. The sample gives about 110,000 clones, approximately 70% of which show up once; 1.5% to 2% is in the top ten. Per germline, CDR1 SEHNR and CDR2 FQNEAQ (reference sequence). V was clipped by 5 bases and J by 13 bases; unmatched bases: 9. The CDR3 spans 14 residues. This receptor was taken from a woman aged 40 to 50 with acute or convalescent COVID-19. J is TRBJ2-2 and V is TRBV7-9, with 11 bases lining up with TRBD2. Source material: peripheral blood. CDR3 in DNA: TGTGCCAGCAGCCCACTAGCGGGGGCCGGCGGGCTGTTTTTT. Translated, it gives CASSPLAGAGGLFF.